What follows are 11 T cell receptor beta chains derived from one specimen sequenced in a study of cytomegalovirus exposure and HLA in healthy donors. Data came from immunoSEQ multiplex PCR; TCRdb stores just in-frame clones and leaves some out. This table has 30,000 to 40,000 clones, approximately 92% appearing once. The sample consisted of PBMCs. These receptors all come from a man younger than 30 in good health and CMV-seronegative.

This clone was observed once. The chain employs TRBV5-1 and TRBJ1-1; D uncertain. There are 13 residues in the CDR3. Germline lookup yields CDR1 SGHRS and CDR2 YFSETQ. Trimming cost V 1 base and J 1 base, with 5 bases left between them. The CDR3 coding sequence is TGCGCCAGCAGCTTGTGGCAGAACACTGAAGCTTTCTTT. Translating gives CASSLWQNTEAFF.

The chain uses TRBV5-5 and TRBJ2-3; D call uncertain. V was trimmed by 5 bases and J by 2 bases, leaving 6 bases between them. The germline gives CDR1 SGHKS, CDR2 YYEKEE (reference sequence). The CDR3 runs 12 residues. CDR3 sequence reads: CASRSSTDTQYF. The CDR3 DNA follows: TGTGCCAGCAGGAGCTCCACAGATACGCAGTATTTT.

Worth noting for this clone: Its ends do not fully match the called genes, so a read error is possible. This chain uses TRBV7-7 with TRBJ2-7, with TRBD1 matching 7 bases. Germline-derived CDR1 and CDR2 are SSHAT and FNYEAQ (reference sequence). The CDR3 extends over 14 amino acids. CDR3 DNA: TGTGCTAGCAGCCCCGGGACAGATCCCTACGAGCAGTACTTC. Residues: CASSPGTDPYEQYF.

The chain recombines TRBV7-6 with TRBJ2-7; 9 bases align to TRBD1. Per germline, CDR1 SGHVS and CDR2 FNYEAQ. This CDR3 region has 15 residues. V lost 5 bases to trimming and J lost 0 bases; unmatched junction nucleotides: 5. The CDR3 sequence: CASSRGTGSSYEQYF. The CDR3 DNA reads as TGTGCCAGCAGCCGTGGGACAGGGAGCTCCTACGAGCAGTACTTC.

The chain has TRBV4-1 and TRBJ2-3, with a possible D match to TRBD2 (6 bases). The CDR3 is 14 residues long. CDR1 and CDR2 (germline): MGHRA, YSYEKL. V was trimmed by 9 bases and J by 4 bases, leaving 17 bases between them. The CDR3 coding sequence is TGCGCCAGTTCGGGGGAGTTGAGGGCAGATACGCAGTATTTT. Translating gives CASSGELRADTQYF.

J is TRBJ2-2 and V is TRBV2, with 14 bases matching TRBD2. The CDR3 has 18 amino acids. Germline CDR1 SNHLY, CDR2 FYNNEI. Losses at the gene ends were 5 bases for V and 4 bases for J; bases not matched to a gene: 9. The CDR3 coding sequence is TGTGCCAGCAGTCAGGAAGGACTAGCGGGGGGTCGCACCGGGGAGCTGTTTTTT. Its translation: CASSQEGLAGGRTGELFF. The variable domain in full, with the rest retrieved from reference TRBV2 and TRBJ2-2, is EPEVTQTPSHQVTQMGQEVILRCVPISNHLYFYWYRQILGQKVEFLVSFYNNEISEKSEIFDDQFSVERPDGSNFTLKIRSTKLEDSAMYFCASSQEGLAGGRTGELFFGEGSRLTVL.

The V call is TRBV9, the J call TRBJ2-5; D gene uncertain. Trimming shortened V by 4 bases and J by 2 bases, and 9 bases separated the two germline ends. The CDR3 runs 13 residues. Per the germline V gene, CDR1 is SGDLS and CDR2 is YYNGEE. The CDR3 DNA follows: TGTGCCAGCAGCCCGGCGCGGCAAGAGACCCAGTACTTC. Translated: CASSPARQETQYF.

The V and J genes are TRBV14 and TRBJ2-5, with 7 bases matching TRBD2. With 4 bases clipped from V and 3 bases from J, the junction kept 8 bases outside the gene matches. Germline CDR1 and CDR2: SGHDN and FVKESK. This CDR3 contains 15 residues. The CDR3 sequence is CASSPRASGKETQYF. In nucleotides, the CDR3 is TGTGCCAGCAGCCCCCGGGCGAGCGGGAAAGAGACCCAGTACTTC.

The chain links TRBV5-1 to TRBJ2-1; the D gene is possibly TRBD1 (6 bases). V was trimmed by 4 bases and J by 7 bases, leaving 15 bases between them. The CDR3 consists of 14 residues. CDR1 and CDR2 (germline): SGHRS, YFSETQ. In DNA form, the CDR3 reads TGCGCCAGCAGCACAGGACAGCGTGCAAATGAGCAGTTCTTC. This gives the protein CASSTGQRANEQFF.

The chain is built from TRBV7-6 and TRBJ2-1, with D unresolved. From germline, CDR1 is SGHVS and CDR2 FNYEAQ. V was pared by 1 base and J by 8 bases, with 15 bases between. CDR3 length equals 15 residues. In nucleotides, the CDR3 is TGTGCCAGCAGCTTAGATCAACAGTTGGTCGATGAGCAGTTCTTC. Its translation: CASSLDQQLVDEQFF.

This chain joins TRBV5-1 and TRBJ2-7; D possibly corresponds to TRBD2 (7 bases). This CDR3 is built from 16 residues. Germline V gene lookup returns CDR1 SGHRS and CDR2 YFSETQ. Trimming took off 4 bases at V and 2 bases at J, with 19 bases between the two ends. Here the CDR3 DNA reads TGCGCCAGCAGCCCCTTTGGGGGGGGCCCAGCCTACGAGCAGTACTTC. Translation: CASSPFGGGPAYEQYF. Full variable domain (remainder filled in from reference TRBV5-1 and TRBJ2-7): KAGVTQTPRYLIKTRGQQVTLSCSPISGHRSVSWYQQTPGQGLQFLFEYFSETQRNKGNFPGRFSGRQFSNSRSEMNVSTLELGDSALYLCASSPFGGGPAYEQYFGPGTRLTVT.